This T cell receptor beta chain stems from a study of Ad26.COV2.S vaccination and SARS-CoV-2 variants. General study findings and limits: Vaccine and placebo recipients had comparable breadth of non-spike TCRs. Ad26.COV2.S recipients had broader spike-specific TCRs (P = 0.0014).

V trimming: 4 bases; J trimming: 8 bases; junction bases outside the gene matches: 7. CDR3 length: 16 residues. Germline V CDR1 and CDR2: LGHNA, YNFKEQ. The treatment was: approximately 18 received Ad26.COV2.S at low or high dose, single or two shots; roughly five received placebo; per-sample allocation not given. Samples were taken on day 63 after the first vaccine or placebo injection. In regard to this clone: Its target is not known.

Some clones are missing from TCRdb's copy, which holds only in-frame ones; the method was immunoSEQ multiplex PCR. The sample has about 350,000 clones; 80% to 90% are singletons. Sample: peripheral blood, taken in a trial of Ad26.COV2.S vaccine versus placebo. This receptor was taken from a person aged 18 to 59 who received the Ad26.COV2.S COVID-19 vaccine or a placebo. This chain links TRBV4-2 with TRBJ2-3, with 15 bases matching TRBD2. The CDR3 nucleotides read TGTGCCAGCAGCCCCCGGACTAGCGGGGGGGGTGCTACGCAGTATTTT. Residues: CASSPRTSGGGATQYF.